These 31 T cell receptor beta chains share one sample of origin, sequenced in a study of Tregs in tolerant kidney transplant recipients. The nonmyeloablative bone marrow transplants came from related graft donors, with transient mixed chimerism. Method: immunoSEQ multiplex PCR; TCRdb's copy keeps in-frame clones and lacks some. The sample totals 14,000 or so clones; its top ten clones hold 27%. Here the sequenced sample was CD8+ T cells from blood (PBMCs), taken 6 months after the transplant. The source is a human patient who received a combined kidney and bone marrow transplant. Some T cells may be the graft donor's.

In regard to this clone: The read stops 3 residues short of the end of the CDR3; the missing end is completed from the germline J gene. The gene calls are TRBV19 and TRBJ1-5; perhaps TRBD1 as D (5 bases). The germline V gene encodes CDR1 LNHDA and CDR2 SQIVND (reference sequence). V lost 6 bases and J lost 7, with 22 bases in between. The CDR3 runs 16 residues. CDR3 region: CASSPFPDMAEQPQHF. The sequenced part of the CDR3 DNA is TGTGCCAGTAGCCCCTTCCCGGACATGGCGGAACAGCCC.

Worth noting for this clone: Read coverage stops 3 residues before the CDR3 terminus; the germline J gene supplies the remainder. This chain connects TRBV19 to TRBJ1-5; D remains ambiguous. V was trimmed by 2 bases and J by 0 bases, leaving 8 bases between them. CDR3 size: 15 residues. Germline-derived CDR1 and CDR2 are LNHDA and SQIVND (reference sequence). The CDR3 bases that were read are TGTGCCAGTAGTATAAGCGTATTTAGCAATCAGCCC. Protein sequence: CASSISVFSNQP. The complete CDR3 reads CASSISVFSNQPQHF.

As for this clone: The read terminates 3 residues before the CDR3 end, so the remaining end is supplied by the germline J gene. This chain joins TRBV28 and TRBJ2-7; 7 nucleotides line up with TRBD2. Germline-derived CDR1 and CDR2 are MDHEN and SYDVKM. V was clipped by 6 bases and J by 3 bases; unmatched bases: 5. The CDR3 totals 13 residues. The CDR3 reads CASSWGGLYEQYF. Incomplete CDR3 DNA: TGTGCCAGCAGCTGGGGGGGTCTCTACGAG.

This clone is identified as medium-sized from frequency. The read comes to an end 3 residues before the CDR3 does, leaving the germline J gene to fill in the end. This chain uses TRBV30 with TRBJ2-6; maybe TRBD1 (5 bases). The CDR3 contains 15 residues. Trimming cost V 4 bases and J 0 bases, with 10 bases left between them. Looked up from germline, CDR1 is GTSNPN and CDR2 is SVGIG (reference sequence). This CDR3 is CAWNHGHSGANVLTF. The sequenced part of the CDR3 DNA is TGTGCCTGGAATCATGGACACTCTGGGGCCAACGTC.

This CDR3 is CASSRGAFTNEKLFF. Incomplete CDR3 DNA: TGTGCCAGCAGTCGTGGGGCTTTCACTAATGAAAAA. The chain links TRBV12-3 or TRBV12-4 to TRBJ1-4; perhaps TRBD1 as D (5 bases). The sequenced fragment ends 3 residues before the CDR3 boundary, so the rest is inferred from the germline J gene. This CDR3 spans 15 amino acids. V was pared by 5 bases and J by 2 bases, with 12 bases between.

Turning to this clone: The read ends 3 residues early relative to the CDR3; the germline J gene fills the gap. Other DNA sequences from this sample encode an identical CDR3 as well. The J gene is TRBJ1-3, the V gene TRBV29-1; D possibly corresponds to TRBD1 (5 bases). The germline gives CDR1 SQVTM, CDR2 ANQGSEA. The CDR3 consists of 15 residues. The CDR3 is CSARDSEHSGNTIYF. The CDR3 bases that were read are TGCAGTGCCCGAGACAGCGAACACTCTGGAAACACC.

About this clone itself: Read coverage stops 3 residues before the CDR3 terminus; the germline J gene supplies the remainder. The chain couples TRBV5-1 to TRBJ2-3; D is perhaps TRBD2 (7 bases). The V and J ends lost 4 bases and 6 bases respectively, with 12 bases between them. The CDR3 contains 13 residues. CDR1 and CDR2 (germline): SGHRS, YFSETQ. The chain's CDR3 is CASSARGADTQYF. The sequenced part of the CDR3 DNA is TGCGCCAGCAGCGCCCGGGGGGCCGATACG.

The covered CDR3 bases are TGTGCCAGCAGACACAGTACCGGGGAG. As protein: CASRHSTGE. The entire CDR3 reads CASRHSTGELFF. This rearrangement joins TRBV7-7 to TRBJ2-2; no reliable D call. Read data end 3 residues before the CDR3 end; the end is taken from the germline J gene. The CDR3 runs 12 residues. V was trimmed by 6 bases and J by 5 bases, leaving 7 bases between them. Germline V CDR1 and CDR2: SSHAT, FNYEAQ (reference sequence).

As concerns this clone: The read terminates 3 residues before the CDR3 end, so the remaining end is supplied by the germline J gene. The rearrangement uses TRBV29-1 and TRBJ2-7; 11 bases fit TRBD1. The CDR3 extends over 16 amino acids. CDR1 and CDR2 from the germline V gene are SQVTM and ANQGSEA. J gave up 0 bases and V 7 bases, and 11 bases lay outside the gene matches. The covered CDR3 bases are TGCAGCGCCCACCAGCCCGGGACAGGGGGCTCCTACGAG. It encodes CSAHQPGTGGSYE. The entire CDR3 protein reads CSAHQPGTGGSYEQYF.

Note on this clone: The read ends 3 residues before the CDR3 terminus; that terminus is restored from the germline J gene. The chain couples TRBV4-1 to TRBJ2-3; D not certain. Germline assignment: CDR1 MGHRA and CDR2 YSYEKL. CDR3 length: 13 residues. V lost 2 bases and J 4 bases, leaving 7 bases between the germline ends. CDR3 DNA (partial): TGCGCCAGCAGCCAATTTGGCTCAGATACG. Protein product: CASSQFGSDT. From start to end, the CDR3 is CASSQFGSDTQYF.

In the case of this clone: The read stops 3 residues short of the end of the CDR3; the missing end is completed from the germline J gene. V gene TRBV19 combines with J gene TRBJ2-7; TRBD1 matches at 11 bases. The germline V gene has CDR1 LNHDA and CDR2 SQIVND (reference sequence). The length of the CDR3 is 15 residues. J lost 2 bases, V lost 6 bases, and 6 bases had no gene match. CDR3 region: CASSHGTGGPYEQYF. The sequenced part of the CDR3 DNA is TGTGCCAGTAGCCACGGGACAGGGGGACCCTACGAG.

About this clone: The CDR3 extends 3 residues past the end of the read, so its final part is completed from the germline J gene. The rearrangement links TRBV2 to TRBJ2-7; D not resolved. CDR3 size: 12 residues. The germline V and J ends were trimmed by 3 bases and 2 bases, with 5 bases remaining between them. The germline gives CDR1 SNHLY, CDR2 FYNNEI. CDR3 in amino acids: CASSESAYEQYF. The part of the CDR3 DNA that was read is TGTGCCAGCAGTGAGTCCGCCTACGAG.

CDR3 bases read: TGCAGTGCTCCCCTTTATGGC. It specifies CSAPLYG. From start to end, the CDR3 is CSAPLYGYTF. The chain couples TRBV20-1 to TRBJ1-2; D not certain. The CDR3 extends 3 residues past the end of the read, so its final part is completed from the germline J gene. The germline CDR1 and CDR2 sequences are DFQATT and SNEGSKA (reference sequence). Trimming took 5 bases from V and 5 from J, leaving 6 bases between them. CDR3 length: 10 residues.

In regard to this clone: Sequencing ends 3 residues short of the CDR3 end; the germline J gene provides the rest. The chain links TRBV7-6 to TRBJ2-7; no firm D call. The CDR3 is 14 residues long. Germline lookup yields CDR1 SGHVS and CDR2 FNYEAQ. Trimming removed 0 bases from V and 1 base from J, with 7 bases in between. The CDR3 DNA, read in part, is TGTGCCAGCAGCTTAGCCGTGTTATCCTACGAG. As protein: CASSLAVLSYE. The whole CDR3 is CASSLAVLSYEQYF.

Notes on this clone: The read falls 3 residues short of the CDR3 end, and the missing part is taken from the germline J gene. The chain uses TRBV5-1 and TRBJ2-1, with a possible D match to TRBD2 (6 bases). Trimming pared 4 bases from V and 4 bases from J, leaving 9 bases between. Germline loops: CDR1 SGHRS, CDR2 YFSETQ. The CDR3 sequence is 13 residues long. CDR3 in amino acids: CASSPGLYNEQFF. CDR3 bases read: TGCGCCAGCAGCCCGGGACTTTACAATGAG.

Regarding this clone: The read stops 3 residues short of the end of the CDR3; the missing end is completed from the germline J gene. The V gene is TRBV30, the J gene TRBJ2-7, with 11 bases matching TRBD1. This CDR3 is built from 15 residues. Germline CDR1 is GTSNPN and CDR2 is SVGIG (reference sequence). The ends lost 2 bases at V and 1 base at J; junction bases unmatched: 4. The CDR3 loop reads CAWSLGTGGSYEQYF. The DNA read from the CDR3 is TGTGCCTGGAGTCTTGGGACAGGGGGTTCCTACGAG.

Remarks on this clone: The read ends 3 residues early relative to the CDR3; the germline J gene fills the gap. The gene calls are TRBV5-1 and TRBJ2-7, with 8 nucleotides matching TRBD1. The CDR3 extends over 15 amino acids. Unmatched junction bases numbered 4, after V lost 0 bases and J lost 2 bases. The germline V gene has CDR1 SGHRS and CDR2 YFSETQ. The CDR3 is CASSLGQGAAYEQYF. Partial CDR3 DNA: TGCGCCAGCAGCTTGGGGCAGGGGGCGGCCTACGAG.

Notes on this clone: The DNA ends 3 residues before the CDR3 does, and the rest of the CDR3 is filled in from the germline J gene. The V and J genes are TRBV5-1 and TRBJ1-1, with D uncertain. CDR3 length equals 14 residues. Trimming cost V 4 bases and J 0 bases, with 10 bases left between them. From germline, CDR1 is SGHRS and CDR2 YFSETQ. Incomplete CDR3 DNA: TGCGCCAGCAGCCTCTACAGCTTGAACACTGAA. This encodes CASSLYSLNTE. The full CDR3 protein is CASSLYSLNTEAFF.

Worth noting for this clone: The CDR3 end lies 3 residues beyond the end of the read and is filled in from the germline J gene. The chain employs TRBV13 and TRBJ2-2; 9 bases map to TRBD1. Germline-derived CDR1 and CDR2 are PRHDT and FYEKMQ (reference sequence). V lost 1 base to trimming and J lost 3 bases; unmatched junction nucleotides: 6. This CDR3 contains 17 residues. CDR3 bases read: TGTGCCAGCAGCTTAGCATACAGGGGGCTTGACACCGGGGAG. It is translated as CASSLAYRGLDTGE. The complete CDR3 reads CASSLAYRGLDTGELFF.

With regard to this clone: The sequence runs out 3 residues before the end of the CDR3; the remainder is reconstructed from the germline J gene. The rearrangement joins TRBV11-2 to TRBJ2-7; 12 positions agree with TRBD1. Germline CDR1 reads SGHAT; CDR2 reads FQNNGV. With V trimmed by 7 bases and J by 5 bases, 9 bases remained unmatched. CDR3 length: 15 residues. The part of the CDR3 DNA that was read is TGTGCCAGCACCCCCAGGGACAGGGGGCTTAACGAG. Its protein product is CASTPRDRGLNE. The CDR3 in full is CASTPRDRGLNEQYF. The full variable domain, in which reference TRBV11-2 and TRBJ2-7 provide the parts outside the CDR3, is EAGVAQSPRYKIIEKRQSVAFWCNPISGHATLYWYQQILGQGPKLLIQFQNNGVVDDSQLPKDRFSAERLKGVDSTLKIQPAKLEDSAVYLCASTPRDRGLNEQYFGPGTRLTVT.

Remarks on this clone: The read ends 3 residues early relative to the CDR3; the germline J gene fills the gap. The chain employs TRBV30 and TRBJ2-5; possibly TRBD2 for D (5 bases). Trimming removed 2 bases at V and 2 bases at J, with 12 bases between. CDR1 is GTSNPN and CDR2 is SVGIG in the germline V gene (reference sequence). This CDR3 has 14 residues. The CDR3 sequence is CAWSHGLSQETQYF. The sequenced part of the CDR3 DNA is TGTGCCTGGAGTCACGGACTGTCACAAGAGACC.

A note on this clone: The read comes to an end 3 residues before the CDR3 does, leaving the germline J gene to fill in the end. This chain connects TRBV30 to TRBJ2-2; 7 nucleotides agree with TRBD1. Germline V gene lookup returns CDR1 GTSNPN and CDR2 SVGIG (reference sequence). This CDR3 has 13 residues. V was pared by 7 bases and J by 6 bases, with 8 bases of the junction left unmatched. The sequenced part of the CDR3 DNA is TGTGCCTCTCCGGGACAGTCGGCCGGGGAG. It yields the protein CASPGQSAGE. The full CDR3 is CASPGQSAGELFF.

Details on this clone: The CDR3 is cut off 3 residues early in the read; its end comes from the germline J gene. The chain links TRBV5-1 to TRBJ2-1; possible D gene TRBD1, 6 bases. Per the germline V gene, CDR1 is SGHRS and CDR2 is YFSETQ. There are 13 residues in the CDR3. V dropped 0 bases and J dropped 7 bases, with 8 bases sitting between them. CDR3 DNA, as far as it was read: TGCGCCAGCAGCTTGGTACAGGGAAATGAG. Its translation: CASSLVQGNE. The CDR3 in full is CASSLVQGNEQFF. Combining the CDR3 with reference TRBV5-1 and TRBJ2-1 gives the whole variable domain KAGVTQTPRYLIKTRGQQVTLSCSPISGHRSVSWYQQTPGQGLQFLFEYFSETQRNKGNFPGRFSGRQFSNSRSEMNVSTLELGDSALYLCASSLVQGNEQFFGPGTRLTVL.

With respect to this clone: At one end the junction does not follow the germline gene, possibly because of a read error. The CDR3 is cut off 3 residues early in the read; its end comes from the germline J gene. J is TRBJ1-6 and V is TRBV4-2; 9 bases are a match to TRBD1. The germline V gene encodes CDR1 LGHNA and CDR2 YNFKEQ. The CDR3 runs 15 residues. The sequenced part of the CDR3 DNA is TGCGCCAGCAGCCAAACCGACAGGGGGGATTCACCC. It yields the protein CASSQTDRGDSP. The full CDR3 protein is CASSQTDRGDSPLHF.

Of note for this clone: The DNA ends 3 residues before the CDR3 does, and the rest of the CDR3 is filled in from the germline J gene. The V call is TRBV20-1, the J call TRBJ2-5; 7 bases map to TRBD1. Germline values: CDR1 DFQATT, CDR2 SNEGSKA (reference sequence). The CDR3 extends over 12 amino acids. This chain's CDR3 is CISDRIQETQYF. The covered CDR3 bases are TGCATCTCGGACAGGATCCAAGAGACC.

As to this clone: Sequencing ends 3 residues short of the CDR3 end; the germline J gene provides the rest. The V and J genes are TRBV6-1 and TRBJ2-2; the match to TRBD2 covers 7 bases. Trimming removed 1 base from V and 6 bases from J; junction bases left unmatched: 8. The germline CDR1 and CDR2 sequences are MNHNS and SASEGT. The CDR3 runs to 16 residues. The part of the CDR3 DNA that was read is TGTGCCAGCAGTGAAGTGGGGGGAGGGCTTGCCGGGGAG. It is translated as CASSEVGGGLAGE. The whole CDR3 region reads CASSEVGGGLAGELFF.

This clone is identified as large from frequency. From the germline J gene comes the end of the CDR3, since the read stops 3 residues before it. The rearrangement uses TRBV4-2 and TRBJ2-4; 10 nucleotides match TRBD1. Germline V gene lookup returns CDR1 LGHNA and CDR2 YNFKEQ. CDR3 length equals 20 residues. Germline trimming cut 4 bases from V and 2 bases from J; bases unmatched to any gene: 17. CDR3: CASSPPPGQGRAWTKNIQYF. CDR3 DNA (partial): TGTGCCAGCAGCCCTCCTCCGGGACAGGGGCGGGCCTGGACCAAAAACATT.

As for this clone: The read falls 3 residues short of the CDR3 end, and the missing part is taken from the germline J gene. The rearrangement links TRBV4-1 to TRBJ2-3, with 8 positions matching TRBD2. Trimming cost V 11 bases and J 8 bases; bases outside gene matches: 12. Germline CDR1 is MGHRA and CDR2 is YSYEKL. The CDR3 runs to 13 residues. The CDR3: CASSSLAGRTQYF. The sequenced CDR3 bases are TGCGCCTCTAGCTCGCTAGCGGGTCGTACG.

About this clone itself: The sequenced fragment ends 3 residues before the CDR3 boundary, so the rest is inferred from the germline J gene. The V and J genes are TRBV6-2 or TRBV6-3 and TRBJ2-7; the match to TRBD2 covers 12 bases. Germline-derived CDR1 and CDR2 are MNHEY and SVGEGT. Trimming at V came to 2 bases and at J to 6 bases, leaving 11 bases not matched to a gene. The CDR3 loop spans 17 amino acids. The CDR3 loop reads CASSYPNLAGGPGEQYF. CDR3 DNA (partial): TGTGCCAGCAGTTACCCAAATCTAGCGGGAGGGCCTGGCGAG.

Notes on this clone: Read sequence stops 3 residues before the CDR3 end, and the germline J gene provides the missing end. The chain joins TRBV7-6 to TRBJ2-7, with 8 bases matching TRBD1. In germline, CDR1 is SGHVS, CDR2 FNYEAQ. Trimming at V came to 1 base and at J to 3 bases, leaving 11 bases not matched to a gene. The CDR3 spans 17 residues. The CDR3 sequence is CASSLEGQGIVSYEQYF. Partial CDR3 DNA: TGTGCCAGCAGCTTAGAAGGACAGGGAATCGTGAGCTACGAG.

For this clone: The read ends 3 residues early relative to the CDR3; the germline J gene fills the gap. The gene calls are TRBV5-6 and TRBJ2-7; 16 nucleotides align to TRBD2. The germline V gene encodes CDR1 SGHDT and CDR2 YYEEEE. The V gene end was trimmed by 6 bases and the J gene end by 6 bases; junction bases not matched to a gene: 6. The length of the CDR3 is 15 residues. CDR3 DNA (partial): TGTGCCAGCACCTCCGGGACTAGCGGGAGGGGCGAG. Translated: CASTSGTSGRGE. The entire CDR3 protein reads CASTSGTSGRGEQYF.